One and the same sample provided the 15 T cell receptor beta chains below, sequenced in a study of vaccination effects on CD4 cells after COVID-19. The protocol was immunoSEQ multiplex PCR, while the TCRdb copy is restricted to in-frame clones and leaves out a portion. The sample includes tens of thousands of clones, more than 60% of them seen just once. No cognate antigen is known for these TCRs. A 10-day culture period preceded the isolation of CD4+ T cells. The material was CD4+ T cells from PBMCs cultured without peptide, obtained before COVID-19 vaccination. All receptors derive from a human donor who had a prior SARS-CoV-2 infection.

The chain joins TRBV5-1 to TRBJ1-4; D is unclear. The germline V gene has CDR1 SGHRS and CDR2 YFSETQ. The ends were cut back, 2 bases at V and 2 bases at J, with 7 bases in the middle. This CDR3 is 14 amino acids long. In DNA, the CDR3 is TGCGCCAGCAGCTTAGGACGGACTAATGAAAAACTGTTTTTT. It yields the protein CASSLGRTNEKLFF.

This chain uses TRBV6-5 with TRBJ1-1; no clear D. V dropped 0 bases and J dropped 8 bases, with 7 bases sitting between them. The CDR3 runs to 12 residues. Germline V gene sequence: CDR1 MNHEY, CDR2 SVGAGI. CDR3 in amino acids: CASSYSTGEAFF. As DNA, the CDR3 is TGTGCCAGCAGTTACTCTACGGGGGAAGCTTTCTTT.

This clone came up a few times. V gene TRBV28 combines with J gene TRBJ2-1; D is perhaps TRBD2 (5 bases). V was shortened by 4 bases and J by 2 bases, with 12 bases between the two germline ends. Germline CDR1 and CDR2: MDHEN and SYDVKM. This CDR3 is built from 15 residues. CDR3 bases: TGTGCCAGCAGTTCCCCAGCGGTAGCCTACAATGAGCAGTTCTTC. Its protein product is CASSSPAVAYNEQFF.

This clone was recorded a few times. The chain has TRBV5-6 and TRBJ2-3; TRBD1 matches at 9 bases. This CDR3 has 14 amino acids. After removal of 4 bases from V and 5 bases from J, the junction contained 5 bases not matched to a gene. Germline loops: CDR1 SGHDT, CDR2 YYEEEE. The CDR3 nucleotides read TGTGCCAGCAGCAGAGGACAGGGGATAGATACGCAGTATTTT. It is translated as CASSRGQGIDTQYF. Full variable domain (remainder filled in from reference TRBV5-6 and TRBJ2-3): DAGVTQSPTHLIKTRGQQVTLRCSPKSGHDTVSWYQQALGQGPQFIFQYYEEEERQRGNFPDRFSGHQFPNYSSELNVNALLLGDSALYLCASSRGQGIDTQYFGPGTRLTVL.

V gene TRBV29-1 combines with J gene TRBJ2-5; 9 bases match TRBD2. Germline CDR1 reads SQVTM; CDR2 reads ANQGSEA. V dropped 6 bases and J dropped 3; count of bases not matched to a gene: 5. The CDR3 runs to 13 residues. The CDR3 loop reads CSVSSGKKETQYF. CDR3 nucleotides: TGCAGCGTATCTAGCGGGAAAAAAGAGACCCAGTACTTC.

V is TRBV18 and J is TRBJ1-6; TRBD1 aligns across 8 bases. CDR1 is KGHSH, CDR2 LQKENI, per germline. There are 14 residues in the CDR3. With V trimmed by 2 bases and J by 9 bases, 3 bases remained unmatched. CDR3 nucleotide sequence: TGTGCCAGCTCACCAGACAGGGGTGGTTCACCCCTCCACTTT. It codes for CASSPDRGGSPLHF.

The gene calls are TRBV6-5 and TRBJ2-7, with 7 nucleotides matching TRBD2. Trimming took 6 bases from V and 0 from J; bases not matched to a gene: 5. The germline CDR1 and CDR2 sequences are MNHEY and SVGAGI. The CDR3 extends over 14 amino acids. CDR3 protein: CASRDRDYSYEQYF. CDR3 nucleotide sequence: TGTGCCAGCAGAGACCGGGACTACTCCTACGAGCAGTACTTC.

The V and J genes are TRBV7-9 and TRBJ2-5, with D perhaps given as TRBD1 or TRBD2 (6 bases each). The germline gives CDR1 SEHNR, CDR2 FQNEAQ (reference sequence). V was cut by 3 bases and J by 3 bases, with 14 bases left in between. The CDR3 covers 15 residues. The CDR3 nucleotides read TGTGCCAGCAGCTTTCTCCTCGGGGGCGAAGAGACCCAGTACTTC. Its translation: CASSFLLGGEETQYF.

Of note for this clone: The junction does not match germline at one end; this may be a read error. The sample holds other DNA sequences that translate to the same CDR3. This chain connects TRBV19 to TRBJ1-5; possibly TRBD1 for D (5 bases). Germline V gene data show CDR1 as LNHDA and CDR2 as SQIVND (reference sequence). This CDR3 spans 13 amino acids. CDR3 amino acids: CASSIGRAQPQHF. The CDR3 DNA reads as TGTGCCAGTAGTATTGGCAGGGCCCAGCCCCAACATTTT.

This clone has only a few counts. V gene TRBV6-5 combines with J gene TRBJ1-2; perhaps TRBD1 as D (6 bases). Germline-derived CDR1 and CDR2 are MNHEY and SVGAGI. The V end was cut by 6 bases, the J end by 11 bases, with 22 bases between. The CDR3 is 14 amino acids. CDR3: CASRSPGTTGGYTF. CDR3 DNA sequence: TGTGCCAGCAGATCCCCCGGGACAACTGGTGGTTACACCTTC.

This clone was observed a few times. J is TRBJ1-6 and V is TRBV5-1, with 8 bases aligning to TRBD1. Germline CDR1 and CDR2: SGHRS and YFSETQ. The V gene end was trimmed by 1 base and the J gene end by 3 bases; junction bases not matched to a gene: 3. CDR3 length: 16 residues. The CDR3 sequence is CASSLLGTGYNSPLHF. The CDR3 DNA sequence: TGCGCCAGCAGCTTGCTTGGGACAGGCTATAATTCACCCCTCCACTTT.

This clone was observed once. The V gene is TRBV5-1, the J gene TRBJ2-1, with 7 bases matching TRBD1. The V segment lost 0 bases and the J segment 2 bases; nucleotides outside the gene matches: 2. The CDR3 loop spans 15 amino acids. CDR1 is SGHRS and CDR2 is YFSETQ in the germline V gene. The CDR3 nucleotides are TGCGCCAGCAGCTTGGCCCAGGGGGCCTACAATGAGCAGTTCTTC. Its translation: CASSLAQGAYNEQFF. The complete variable domain, with remaining parts taken from reference TRBV5-1 and TRBJ2-1, reads KAGVTQTPRYLIKTRGQQVTLSCSPISGHRSVSWYQQTPGQGLQFLFEYFSETQRNKGNFPGRFSGRQFSNSRSEMNVSTLELGDSALYLCASSLAQGAYNEQFFGPGTRLTVL.

The chain recombines TRBV7-9 with TRBJ2-3; 9 bases match TRBD2. CDR3 length equals 14 residues. Trimming at V came to 2 bases and at J to 6 bases, leaving 3 bases not matched to a gene. Germline V CDR1 and CDR2: SEHNR, FQNEAQ (reference sequence). This CDR3 reads CASSLSAGGDTQYF. CDR3 sequence (DNA): TGTGCCAGCAGCTTATCAGCGGGAGGTGATACGCAGTATTTT.

This chain uses TRBV7-2 with TRBJ2-4; D gene unclear. Germline CDR1 reads SGHTA; CDR2 reads FQGNSA. This CDR3 comprises 13 residues. The V and J ends lost 10 bases and 9 bases respectively, with 19 bases between them. The CDR3: CATGLGPRVIQYF. DNA for the CDR3: TGTGCCACCGGGCTAGGCCCGCGTGTCATTCAGTACTTC. Full variable domain (rest looked up from reference TRBV7-2 and TRBJ2-4): GAGVSQSPSNKVTEKGKDVELRCDPISGHTALYWYRQSLGQGLEFLIYFQGNSAPDKSGLPSDRFSAERTGGSVSTLTIQRTQQEDSAVYLCATGLGPRVIQYFGAGTRLSVL.

V is TRBV7-6 and J is TRBJ2-5; D gene unclear. The V and J ends lost 5 bases and 1 base respectively, with 8 bases between them. Germline-derived CDR1 and CDR2 are SGHVS and FNYEAQ. The CDR3 loop spans 13 amino acids. The CDR3 protein is CASSPGSQETQYF. CDR3 DNA sequence: TGTGCCAGCAGCCCCGGGTCCCAAGAGACCCAGTACTTC.